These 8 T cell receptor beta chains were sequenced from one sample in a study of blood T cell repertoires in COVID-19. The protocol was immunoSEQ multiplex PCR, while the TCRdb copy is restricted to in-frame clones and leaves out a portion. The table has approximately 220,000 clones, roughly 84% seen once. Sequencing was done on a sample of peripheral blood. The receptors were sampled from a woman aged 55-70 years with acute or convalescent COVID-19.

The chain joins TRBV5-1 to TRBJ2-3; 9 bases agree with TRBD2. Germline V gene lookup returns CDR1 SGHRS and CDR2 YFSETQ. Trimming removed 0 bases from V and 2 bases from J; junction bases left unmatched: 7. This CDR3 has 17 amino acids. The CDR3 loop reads CASSLGAGGRNTDTQYF. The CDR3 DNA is TGCGCCAGCAGCTTGGGAGCGGGGGGTAGGAACACAGATACGCAGTATTTT.

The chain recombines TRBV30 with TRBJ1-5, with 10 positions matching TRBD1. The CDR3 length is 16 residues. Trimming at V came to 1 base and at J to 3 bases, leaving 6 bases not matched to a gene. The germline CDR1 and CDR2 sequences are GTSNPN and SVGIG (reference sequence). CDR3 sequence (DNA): TGTGCCTGGAGTGGAACCGGGACAGGGGTCAATCAGCCCCAGCATTTT. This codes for CAWSGTGTGVNQPQHF.

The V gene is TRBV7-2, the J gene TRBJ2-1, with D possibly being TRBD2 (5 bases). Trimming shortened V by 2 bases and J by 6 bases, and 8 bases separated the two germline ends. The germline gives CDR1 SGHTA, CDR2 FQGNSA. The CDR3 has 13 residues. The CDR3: CASSLPDFNEQFF. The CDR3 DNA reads TGTGCCAGCAGCTTACCGGACTTCAATGAGCAGTTCTTC.

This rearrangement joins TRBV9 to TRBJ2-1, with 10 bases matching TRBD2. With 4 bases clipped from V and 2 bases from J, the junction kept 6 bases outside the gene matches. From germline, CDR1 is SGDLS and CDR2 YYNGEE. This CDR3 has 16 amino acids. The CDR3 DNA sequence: TGTGCCAGCAGCAAAACTAGCGGGGTGACCTACAATGAGCAGTTCTTC. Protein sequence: CASSKTSGVTYNEQFF.

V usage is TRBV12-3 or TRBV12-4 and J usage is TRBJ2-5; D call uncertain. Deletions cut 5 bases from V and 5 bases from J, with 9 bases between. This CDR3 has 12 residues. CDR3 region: CASSVHSETQYF. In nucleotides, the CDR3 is TGTGCCAGCAGTGTACATTCGGAGACCCAGTACTTC.

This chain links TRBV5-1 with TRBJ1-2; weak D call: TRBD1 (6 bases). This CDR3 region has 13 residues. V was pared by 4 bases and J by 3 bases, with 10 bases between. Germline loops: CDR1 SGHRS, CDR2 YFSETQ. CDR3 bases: TGCGCCAGCAGCGAACAGGGCTACTATGGCTACACCTTC. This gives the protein CASSEQGYYGYTF.

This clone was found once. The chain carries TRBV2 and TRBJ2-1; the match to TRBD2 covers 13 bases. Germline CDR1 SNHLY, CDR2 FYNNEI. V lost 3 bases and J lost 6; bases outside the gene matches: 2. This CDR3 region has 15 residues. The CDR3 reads CASSERLAGGNEQFF. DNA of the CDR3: TGTGCCAGCAGTGAGAGACTAGCGGGGGGCAATGAGCAGTTCTTC.

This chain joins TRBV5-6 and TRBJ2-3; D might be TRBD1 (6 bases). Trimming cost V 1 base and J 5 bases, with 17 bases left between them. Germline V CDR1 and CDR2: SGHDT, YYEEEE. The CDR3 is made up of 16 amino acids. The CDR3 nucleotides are TGTGCCAGCAGCTTGCCATCTACAGGGATATTAGATACGCAGTATTTT. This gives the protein CASSLPSTGILDTQYF. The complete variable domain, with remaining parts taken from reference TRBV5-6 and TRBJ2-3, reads DAGVTQSPTHLIKTRGQQVTLRCSPKSGHDTVSWYQQALGQGPQFIFQYYEEEERQRGNFPDRFSGHQFPNYSSELNVNALLLGDSALYLCASSLPSTGILDTQYFGPGTRLTVL.